This TCR beta chain was profiled in a study of T cell clonotyping in hematopoietic cell transplantation. At the level of the study: Recipient samples before transplant were obtained post-cytoreduction. Notes on the study in general: After transplant, recipient diversity fell while pathologically expanded clonotypes grew through day 180. Higher Inverse Simpson Index values in graft donor and pretransplant recipient predicted broader posttransplant TCR diversity.

Sequencing was performed with immunoSEQ multiplex PCR; in TCRdb, only in-frame clones are kept and a portion is missing. The sample has 25,000 to 35,000 clones, approximately 77% seen once; the top ten hold approximately 6.2%. As regards this clone: As yet, its antigen is unknown.

The germline V gene has CDR1 SQVTM and CDR2 ANQGSEA. The CDR3 has 14 amino acids. The germline V and J ends were trimmed by 1 base and 5 bases, with 14 bases remaining between them. The time point was: recipient sample about 28 days before transplant, after cytoreduction. The specimen was peripheral blood mononuclear cells, collected before stem cell transplant. This clonotype was obtained from a man in his forties or fifties with myelodysplastic syndrome. Some clones in this sample may be carry-over from other donors' samples. The genes are TRBV29-1 and TRBJ2-5; D is perhaps TRBD1 or TRBD2 (5 bases each). CDR3 DNA sequence: TGCAGCGTTGAAGGGTTGGACGAGGGGGAGACCCAGTACTTC. As protein: CSVEGLDEGETQYF.